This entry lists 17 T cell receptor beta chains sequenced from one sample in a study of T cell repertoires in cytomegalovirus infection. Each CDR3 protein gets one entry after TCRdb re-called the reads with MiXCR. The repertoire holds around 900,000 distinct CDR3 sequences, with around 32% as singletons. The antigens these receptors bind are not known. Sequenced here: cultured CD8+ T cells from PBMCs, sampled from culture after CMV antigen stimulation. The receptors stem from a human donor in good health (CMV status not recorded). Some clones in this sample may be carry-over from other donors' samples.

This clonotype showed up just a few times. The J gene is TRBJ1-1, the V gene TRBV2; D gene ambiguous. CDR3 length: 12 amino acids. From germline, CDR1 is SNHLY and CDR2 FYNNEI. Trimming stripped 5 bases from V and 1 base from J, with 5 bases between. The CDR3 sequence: CASSWTNTEAFF. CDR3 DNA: TGTGCCAGCAGTTGGACGAACACTGAAGCTTTCTTT. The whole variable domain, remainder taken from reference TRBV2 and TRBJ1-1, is EPEVTQTPSHQVTQMGQEVILRCVPISNHLYFYWYRQILGQKVEFLVSFYNNEISEKSEIFDDQFSVERPDGSNFTLKIRSTKLEDSAMYFCASSWTNTEAFFGQGTRLTVV.

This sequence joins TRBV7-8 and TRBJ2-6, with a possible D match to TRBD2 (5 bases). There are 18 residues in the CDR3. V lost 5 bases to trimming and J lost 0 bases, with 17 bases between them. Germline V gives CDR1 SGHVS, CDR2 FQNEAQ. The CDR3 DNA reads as TGTGCCAGCAGCCCCATCGAGGGCGGATACTCTGGGGCCAACGTCCTGACTTTC. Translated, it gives CASSPIEGGYSGANVLTF.

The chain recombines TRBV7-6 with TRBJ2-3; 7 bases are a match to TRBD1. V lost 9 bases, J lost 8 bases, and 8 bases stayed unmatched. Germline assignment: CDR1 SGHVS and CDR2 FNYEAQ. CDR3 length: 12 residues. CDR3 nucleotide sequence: TGTGCCAGTAGCCGTCCAGGGGGTACGCAGTATTTT. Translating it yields CASSRPGGTQYF.

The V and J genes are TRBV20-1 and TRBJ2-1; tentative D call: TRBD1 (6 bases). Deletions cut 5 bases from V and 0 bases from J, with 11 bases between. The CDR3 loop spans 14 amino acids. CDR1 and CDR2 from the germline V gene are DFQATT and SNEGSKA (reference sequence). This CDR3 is CSADTGSSYNEQFF. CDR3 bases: TGCAGTGCTGATACAGGGAGCTCCTACAATGAGCAGTTCTTC.

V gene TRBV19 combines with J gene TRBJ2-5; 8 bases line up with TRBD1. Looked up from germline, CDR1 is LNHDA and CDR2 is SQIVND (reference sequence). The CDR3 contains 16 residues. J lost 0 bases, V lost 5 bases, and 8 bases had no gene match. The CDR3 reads CASSPRTGPYQETQYF. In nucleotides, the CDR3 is TGTGCCAGTAGTCCCCGGACAGGGCCGTACCAAGAGACCCAGTACTTC.

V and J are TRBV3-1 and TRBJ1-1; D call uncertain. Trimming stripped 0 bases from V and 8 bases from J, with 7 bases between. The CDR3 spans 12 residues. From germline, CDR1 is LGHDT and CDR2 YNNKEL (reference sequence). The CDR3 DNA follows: TGTGCCAGCAGCCAAGAGGTTCAGGAAGCTTTCTTT. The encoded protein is CASSQEVQEAFF.

In nucleotides, the CDR3 is TGTGCCATCAAGAAGATCATGGACTATGGCTACACCTTC. Its translation: CAIKKIMDYGYTF. The chain recombines TRBV10-3 with TRBJ1-2, with D unresolved. The CDR3 totals 13 residues. The germline V gene encodes CDR1 ENHRY and CDR2 SYGVKD. The V gene lost 7 bases and the J gene lost 3 bases, with 12 bases spanning the gap.

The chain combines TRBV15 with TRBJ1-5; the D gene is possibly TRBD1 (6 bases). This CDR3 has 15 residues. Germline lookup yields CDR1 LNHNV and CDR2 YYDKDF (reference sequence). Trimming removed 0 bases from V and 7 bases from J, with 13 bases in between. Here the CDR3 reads CATSRDGGQGQPQHF. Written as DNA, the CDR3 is TGTGCCACCAGCAGAGATGGGGGGCAGGGGCAGCCCCAGCATTTT.

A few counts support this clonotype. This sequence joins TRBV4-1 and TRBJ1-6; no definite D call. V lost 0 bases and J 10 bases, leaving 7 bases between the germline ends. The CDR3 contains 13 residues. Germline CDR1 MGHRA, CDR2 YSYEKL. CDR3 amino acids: CASSQEIPSPLHF. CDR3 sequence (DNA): TGCGCCAGCAGCCAAGAAATCCCCTCACCCCTCCACTTT.

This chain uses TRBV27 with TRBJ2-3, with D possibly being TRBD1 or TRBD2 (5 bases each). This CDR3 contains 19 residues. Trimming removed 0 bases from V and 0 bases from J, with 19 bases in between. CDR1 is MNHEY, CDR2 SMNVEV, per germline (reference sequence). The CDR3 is CASSLSMMRGERSTDTQYF. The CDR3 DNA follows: TGTGCCAGCAGTTTATCGATGATGAGGGGCGAAAGGAGCACAGATACGCAGTATTTT.

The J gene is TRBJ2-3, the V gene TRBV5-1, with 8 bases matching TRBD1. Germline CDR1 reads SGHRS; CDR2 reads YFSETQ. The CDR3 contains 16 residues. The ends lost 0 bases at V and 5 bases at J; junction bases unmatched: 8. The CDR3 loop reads CASSLGTGGLQDTQYF. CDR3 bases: TGCGCCAGCAGCTTGGGTACAGGGGGTTTGCAAGATACGCAGTATTTT.

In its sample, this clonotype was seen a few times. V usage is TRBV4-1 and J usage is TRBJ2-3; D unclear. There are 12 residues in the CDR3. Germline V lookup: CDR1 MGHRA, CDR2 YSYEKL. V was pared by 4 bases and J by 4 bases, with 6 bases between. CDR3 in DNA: TGCGCCAGCAGCCTAACTTCAGATACGCAGTATTTT. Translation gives CASSLTSDTQYF.

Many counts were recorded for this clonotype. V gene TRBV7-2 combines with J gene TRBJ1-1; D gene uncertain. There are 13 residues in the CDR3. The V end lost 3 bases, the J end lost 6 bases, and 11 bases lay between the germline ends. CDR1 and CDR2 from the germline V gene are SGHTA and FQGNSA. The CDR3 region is CASSFSGFSEAFF. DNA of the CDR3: TGTGCCAGCAGCTTCAGCGGGTTTTCTGAAGCTTTCTTT.

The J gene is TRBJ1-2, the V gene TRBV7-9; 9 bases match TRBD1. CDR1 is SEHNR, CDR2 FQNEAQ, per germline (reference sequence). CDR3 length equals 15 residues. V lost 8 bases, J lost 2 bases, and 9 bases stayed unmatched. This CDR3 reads CASCQGQGKNYGYTF. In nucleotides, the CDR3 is TGTGCCAGCTGCCAGGGACAGGGAAAGAACTATGGCTACACCTTC.

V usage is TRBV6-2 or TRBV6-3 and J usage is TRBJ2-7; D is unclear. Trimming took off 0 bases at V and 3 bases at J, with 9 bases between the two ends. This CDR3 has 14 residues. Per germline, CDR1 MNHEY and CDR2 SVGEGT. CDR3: CASSYSYSIYEQYV. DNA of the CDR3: TGTGCCAGCAGTTACTCGTACTCCATCTACGAGCAGTACGTC.

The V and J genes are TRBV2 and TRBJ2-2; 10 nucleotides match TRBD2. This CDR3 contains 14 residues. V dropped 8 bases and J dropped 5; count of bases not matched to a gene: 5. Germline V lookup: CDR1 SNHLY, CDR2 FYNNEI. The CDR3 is CASGPGLATGELFF. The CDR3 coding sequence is TGTGCCAGCGGTCCGGGACTAGCGACCGGGGAGCTGTTTTTT.

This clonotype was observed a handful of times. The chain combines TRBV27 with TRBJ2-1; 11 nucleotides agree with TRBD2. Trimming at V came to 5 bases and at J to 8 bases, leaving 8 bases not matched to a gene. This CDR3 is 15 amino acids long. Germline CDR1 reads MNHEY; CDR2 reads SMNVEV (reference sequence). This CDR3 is CASSQTTSGVDEQFF. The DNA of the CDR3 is TGTGCCAGCAGTCAGACGACTAGCGGGGTCGATGAGCAGTTCTTC.